This T cell receptor beta chain was captured in a study of blood T cell repertoires in COVID-19 (dated by TCRdb to 2020 to 2022). For the wider study: The collaborator samples originated in the United States, Italy and Spain and spanned the acute and convalescent phases of COVID-19. The prospective study material was composed of cDNA or gDNA derived from T cells, B-cell-depleted T cells, or PBMCs. The dataset comprised deeply sampled blood TCRbeta repertoires from subjects exposed to, actively infected with, or recovered from COVID-19. The repertoires were made available in a free public database intended to serve as a resource for research on the immune response to SARS-CoV-2. Samples came from the ongoing ImmuneRACE study (first 160 participants) plus 1,254 subjects from 6 global collaborators. The sample metadata nearly always contained a de-identified subject ID, COVID-19 status, age in years and sex. Where available, HLA class I and class II types were taken from metadata supplied by the sample provider and were not determined by assay-based typing.

As concerns this clone: Its antigen is not yet known. No base-level quality is on record; no much larger clone is a single base apart.

TCRbeta CDR3 regions were amplified from genomic DNA using the immunoSEQ Assay, a bias-controlled multiplex PCR. As for the authors' bioinformatics: The number of nucleated cells in each sample was estimated from the amplification of reference gene primers within the assay. To quantify the absolute abundance of each unique TCRbeta CDR3 rearrangement, sequence reads were collapsed and filtered. For each sample, productive Simpson clonality was calculated as the square root of Simpson's diversity index across productive rearrangements. Sourced from immuneACCESS, this table was stored by TCRdb with only in-frame sequences that have V and J called. A share of the clones is absent; for the studies checked, an unresolved V gene accounts for under half, and the remainder has no known explanation. V and J calls and clone size are copied from that table; D and trimming were computed from the DNA. In this sample the table shows about 86,000 clones, 79% of which occur a single time. The ten largest make up roughly 10% of the sample.

Collaborating institutions collected whole blood in K2EDTA tubes following their own protocols. Collaborator samples were shipped for TCRbeta analysis as frozen whole blood, isolated PBMCs, or DNA extracted from either sample type. The research as a whole found: How much clinical and demographic metadata was included differed by source and by participant, and the metadata was provided uncurated.

A distance of 17 bases separates the germline ends of V and J, which lose 4 bases and 4 bases respectively. CDR1 and CDR2, per the germline V gene, are SGDLS and YYNGEE. The CDR3 spans 15 residues, from the cysteine through the phenylalanine. Only the CDR3 region is kept as DNA, spanning 45 bases read in frame from base 1. This receptor was obtained from an older man with acute or convalescent COVID-19. Material for sequencing was peripheral blood. The chain joins TRBV9 to TRBJ1-2; a tentative D call is TRBD1 (5 bases match). The DNA sequence reads TGTGCCAGCAGCCCTTCGGGCAGGGCTAGCTATGGCTACACCTTC. Its protein product is CASSPSGRASYGYTF. The full variable domain, with segments outside the CDR3 supplied by the reference TRBV9 and TRBJ1-2 proteins, appears as DSGVTQTPKHLITATGQRVTLRCSPRSGDLSVYWYQQSLDQGLQFLIQYYNGEERAKGNILERFSAQQFPDLHSELNLSSLELGDSALYFCASSPSGRASYGYTFGSGTRLTVV.